The rows below give T cell receptor beta chains drawn from one sample of a study of blood T cell repertoires in COVID-19. TCRdb's copy holds only in-frame clones and misses some; the assay was immunoSEQ multiplex PCR. Found here are 200,000 to 250,000 clones, roughly four fifths of them singletons; the top ten hold approximately 12%. Sequencing was carried out using peripheral blood. All receptors derive from a middle-aged woman with acute or convalescent COVID-19. Both conserved end residues are trimmed from each CDR3.

TRBV7-2	TRBJ2-5	ASSLTGRRAQETQY
TRBV30	TRBJ2-7	AWNKGTVPYEQY
TRBV7-9	TRBJ2-1	ASSPPLGTVVRNEQF
TRBV5-1	TRBJ1-4	ASSLVGEKLF
TRBV19	TRBJ1-1	ASTRDNLNTEAF
TRBV6-6	TRBJ1-2	ASTHAALTFYGYT
TRBV3-1/TRBV3-2	TRBJ2-3	ASSPGTSGIPSTDTQY
TRBV21-1	TRBJ2-7	ASSNCDRAIHEQY
TRBV3-1/TRBV3-2	TRBJ2-1	ASSQAGLAGLNEQF
TRBV4-1	TRBJ2-1	ASSPREGGDNEQF
TRBV6-5	TRBJ1-3	ASREGNGNTIY
TRBV27	TRBJ1-2	ASSPGDRVYGYT
TRBV6-2/TRBV6-3	TRBJ2-7	ASSYSRSVAEIYEQY
TRBV20-1	TRBJ2-1	SASGTSSYNEQF
TRBV14	TRBJ2-7	ASSQITSGGGKDEQY
TRBV6-5	TRBJ2-5	ATRGTAVGGETQY
TRBV1	TRBJ1-5	TSPDRDSNQPQH
TRBV7-9	TRBJ2-1	ASSLLAGGNNEQF
TRBV2	TRBJ1-1	ASSGVRGNTEAF
TRBV2	TRBJ2-2	ASWRGRAANTGELF
TRBV6-6	TRBJ1-1	ASSSQGGLNTEAF
TRBV4-3	TRBJ2-1	ASSFDSSYNEQF
TRBV19	TRBJ2-7	ASSQGVYEQY
TRBV4-1	TRBJ1-2	ASSQALGGYGYT
TRBV2	TRBJ1-2	ASSLDSGTESYT
TRBV6-6	TRBJ1-2	ATTRGGYGYT